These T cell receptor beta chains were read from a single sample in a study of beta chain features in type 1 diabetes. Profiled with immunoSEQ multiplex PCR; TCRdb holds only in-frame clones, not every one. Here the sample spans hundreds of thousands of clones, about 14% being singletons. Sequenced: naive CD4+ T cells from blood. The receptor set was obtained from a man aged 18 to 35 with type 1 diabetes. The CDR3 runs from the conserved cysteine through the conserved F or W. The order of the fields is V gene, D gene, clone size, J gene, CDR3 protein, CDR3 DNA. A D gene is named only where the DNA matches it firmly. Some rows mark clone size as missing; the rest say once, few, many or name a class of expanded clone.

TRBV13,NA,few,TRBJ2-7,CASSSRAFSYEQYF,TGTGCCAGCAGCTCCCGGGCCTTCTCCTACGAGCAGTACTTC
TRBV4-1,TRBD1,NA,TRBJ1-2,CASSQAGQGYGYTF,TGCGCCAGCAGCCAAGCGGGACAGGGCTATGGCTACACCTTC
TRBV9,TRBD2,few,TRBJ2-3,CASSSLGGRGSTDTQYF,TGTGCCAGCAGCTCCCTCGGAGGGCGGGGGAGCACAGATACGCAGTATTTT
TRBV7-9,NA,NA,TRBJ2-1,CASSLDAGSYNEQFF,TGTGCCAGCAGCCTAGACGCCGGCTCCTACAATGAGCAGTTCTTC
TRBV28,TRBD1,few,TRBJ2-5,CASSSAGTGGQETQYF,TGTGCCAGCAGTTCAGCCGGGACAGGAGGTCAAGAGACCCAGTACTTC
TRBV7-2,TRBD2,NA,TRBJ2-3,CASSPRPSGGSGTDTQYF,TGTGCCAGCAGCCCCAGGCCTAGCGGGGGCTCAGGCACAGATACGCAGTATTTT
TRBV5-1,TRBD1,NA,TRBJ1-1,CASSWGQMNTEAFF,TGCGCCAGCAGCTGGGGACAGATGAACACTGAAGCTTTCTTT
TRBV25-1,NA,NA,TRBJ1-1,CASSEYGAVNTEAFF,TGTGCCAGCAGTGAATATGGGGCAGTGAACACTGAAGCTTTCTTT
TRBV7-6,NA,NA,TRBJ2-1,CASSLNEGRSYNEQFF,TGTGCCAGCAGCTTAAACGAGGGACGGTCCTACAATGAGCAGTTCTTC
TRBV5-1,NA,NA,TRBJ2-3,CASSPGNSGSTDTQYF,TGCGCCAGCAGCCCCGGGAATAGCGGCAGCACAGATACGCAGTATTTT
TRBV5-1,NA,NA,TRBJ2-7,CASSVGTSEQYF,TGCGCCAGCAGCGTAGGGACTTCCGAGCAGTACTTC
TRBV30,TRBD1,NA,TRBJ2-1,CAWSSHRGYEQFF,TGTGCCTGGAGTTCTCACAGGGGGTATGAGCAGTTCTTC
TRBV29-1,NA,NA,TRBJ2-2,CSVAGAPRELFF,TGCAGCGTTGCAGGCGCCCCCCGGGAGCTGTTTTTT
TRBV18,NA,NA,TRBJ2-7,CASSPSGDEQYF,TGTGCCAGCTCACCTTCAGGAGACGAGCAGTACTTC
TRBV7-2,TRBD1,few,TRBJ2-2,CASTRGQESGELFF,TGTGCCAGCACCCGAGGACAGGAATCCGGGGAGCTGTTTTTT
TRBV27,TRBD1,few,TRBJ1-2,CASSPNLRTGRVGYTF,TGTGCCAGCAGTCCGAACCTTCGGACAGGGAGGGTTGGCTACACCTTC
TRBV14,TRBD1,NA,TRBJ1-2,CASSPGQGIRYTF,TGTGCCAGCAGCCCAGGACAGGGTATTCGCTACACCTTC
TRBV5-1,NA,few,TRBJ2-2,CASSLGGAYTGELFF,TGCGCCAGCAGCTTGGGAGGGGCCTACACCGGGGAGCTGTTTTTT
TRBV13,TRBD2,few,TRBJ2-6,CARSVGLAAVRGANVLTF,TGTGCCCGCAGCGTGGGACTAGCGGCCGTGAGGGGGGCCAACGTCCTGACTTTC
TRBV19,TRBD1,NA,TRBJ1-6,CASKTGGDSPLHF,TGTGCCAGTAAAACAGGGGGAGATTCACCCCTCCACTTT
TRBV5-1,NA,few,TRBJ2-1,CASSLEPLDNEQFF,TGCGCCAGCAGCCTCGAACCCCTGGACAATGAGCAGTTCTTC
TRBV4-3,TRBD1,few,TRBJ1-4,CASSRRTGQGSNEKLFF,TGCGCCAGCAGCCGTCGGACAGGGCAAGGTTCGAATGAAAAACTGTTTTTT
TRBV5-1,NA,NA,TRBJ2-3,CASSSGPLTDTQYF,TGCGCCAGCAGCTCCGGCCCCCTCACAGATACGCAGTATTTT
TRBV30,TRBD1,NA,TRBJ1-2,CAWRRSGGSGYTF,TGTGCCTGGAGGCGTTCAGGGGGATCTGGCTACACCTTC
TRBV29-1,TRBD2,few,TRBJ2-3,CSVLGGRVRTDTQYF,TGCAGCGTCCTCGGCGGGAGAGTAAGGACAGATACGCAGTATTTT
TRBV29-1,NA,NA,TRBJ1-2,CSALRGTYGYTF,TGCAGCGCTCTAAGGGGTACCTATGGCTACACCTTC
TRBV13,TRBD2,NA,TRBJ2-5,CASSLGTGGQETQYF,TGTGCCAGCAGCTTAGGGACGGGGGGCCAAGAGACCCAGTACTTC
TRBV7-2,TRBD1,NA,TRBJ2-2,CASSFRQGANTGELFF,TGTGCCAGCAGCTTCCGACAGGGGGCGAACACCGGGGAGCTGTTTTTT